The clone carrying this T cell receptor beta chain was observed a few times. TCRdb itself ran the RT-PCR reads through MiXCR, one entry per CDR3 protein. The sample shows 500,000 to 550,000 distinct CDR3 sequences, around 21% of them seen only once. These data originate in a study of response to subunit inactivated influenza vaccine. J gave up 0 bases and V 5 bases, and 1 base lay outside the gene matches. CDR1 and CDR2 (germline): SGHAT, FQDESV (reference sequence). CDR3 size: 13 residues. These data were also reused for a study on T cells expressing NK-cell markers. From that report: Synthesis of TCR beta cDNA relied on 5'RACE template switching carrying UMIs.

Source: CD4+ T cells sorted from PBMCs, taken roughly 12 days after vaccination. The receptor comes from a man aged 50 to 59 who received an inactivated influenza vaccine. The gene calls are TRBV11-1 and TRBJ2-7, with TRBD2 matching 7 bases. The CDR3 nucleotides are TGTGCCAGCAGCGCTAGCGGCTCCTACGAGCAGTACTTC. It codes for CASSASGSYEQYF.